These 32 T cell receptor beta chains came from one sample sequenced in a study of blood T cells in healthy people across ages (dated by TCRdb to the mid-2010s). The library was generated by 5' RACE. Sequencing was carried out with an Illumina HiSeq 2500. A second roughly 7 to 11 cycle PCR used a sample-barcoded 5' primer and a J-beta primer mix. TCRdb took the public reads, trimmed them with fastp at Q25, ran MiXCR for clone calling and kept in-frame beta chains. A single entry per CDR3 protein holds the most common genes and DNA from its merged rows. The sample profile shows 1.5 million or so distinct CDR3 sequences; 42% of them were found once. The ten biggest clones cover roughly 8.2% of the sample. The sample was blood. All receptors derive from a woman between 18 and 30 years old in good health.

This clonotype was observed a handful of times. CDR3 in DNA: TGTGCCAGCAGCCACCATTCACCAGGTGGTAATTCACCCCTCCACTTT. Protein product: CASSHHSPGGNSPLHF. The chain uses TRBV7-9 and TRBJ1-6; D call uncertain. This CDR3 is built from 16 residues. Trimming pared 5 bases from V and 6 bases from J, leaving 17 bases between. Germline loops: CDR1 SEHNR, CDR2 FQNEAQ (reference sequence).

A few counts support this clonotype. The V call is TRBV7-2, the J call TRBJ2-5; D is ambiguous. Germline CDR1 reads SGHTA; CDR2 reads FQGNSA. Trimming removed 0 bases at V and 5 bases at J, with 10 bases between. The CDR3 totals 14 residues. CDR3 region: CASSLATASETQYF. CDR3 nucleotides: TGTGCCAGCAGCTTAGCCACAGCATCCGAGACCCAGTACTTC.

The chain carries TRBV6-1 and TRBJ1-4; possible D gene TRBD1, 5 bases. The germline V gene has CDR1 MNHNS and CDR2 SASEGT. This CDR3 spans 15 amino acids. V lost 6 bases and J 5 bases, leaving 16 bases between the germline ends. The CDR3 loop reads CASSPKSAGNEKLFF. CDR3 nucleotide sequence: TGTGCCAGCAGCCCGAAGTCGGCAGGGAATGAAAAACTGTTTTTT.

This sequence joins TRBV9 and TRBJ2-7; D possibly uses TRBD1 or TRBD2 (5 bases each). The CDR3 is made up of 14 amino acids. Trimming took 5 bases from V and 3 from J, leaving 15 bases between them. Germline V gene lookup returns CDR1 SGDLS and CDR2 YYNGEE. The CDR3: CASSLSGTVYEQYF. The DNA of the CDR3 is TGTGCCAGCAGTCTTTCCGGGACGGTCTACGAGCAGTACTTC.

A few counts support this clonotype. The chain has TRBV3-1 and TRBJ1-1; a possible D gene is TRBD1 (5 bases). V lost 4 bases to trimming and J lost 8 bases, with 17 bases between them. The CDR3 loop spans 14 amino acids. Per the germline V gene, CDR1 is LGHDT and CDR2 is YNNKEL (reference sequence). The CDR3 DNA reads TGTGCCAGCAGCCTTCGGAGGCGTCGGGGGGAAGCTTTCTTT. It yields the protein CASSLRRRRGEAFF.

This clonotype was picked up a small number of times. CDR3 sequence (DNA): TGCAGTGCCGGAGAACAGGGGGGCCGGGAGACCCAGTACTTC. Translating gives CSAGEQGGRETQYF. The rearrangement links TRBV20-1 to TRBJ2-5; 8 nucleotides match TRBD1. The CDR3 runs 14 residues. Germline V lookup: CDR1 DFQATT, CDR2 SNEGSKA (reference sequence). With V trimmed by 6 bases and J by 5 bases, 11 bases remained unmatched.

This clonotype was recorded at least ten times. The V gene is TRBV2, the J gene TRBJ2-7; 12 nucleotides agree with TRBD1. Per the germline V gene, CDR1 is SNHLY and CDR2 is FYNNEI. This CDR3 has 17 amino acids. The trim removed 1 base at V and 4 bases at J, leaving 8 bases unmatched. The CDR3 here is CASSEEGTGGAEYEQYF. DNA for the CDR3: TGTGCCAGCAGTGAAGAAGGGACAGGGGGCGCGGAGTACGAGCAGTACTTC.

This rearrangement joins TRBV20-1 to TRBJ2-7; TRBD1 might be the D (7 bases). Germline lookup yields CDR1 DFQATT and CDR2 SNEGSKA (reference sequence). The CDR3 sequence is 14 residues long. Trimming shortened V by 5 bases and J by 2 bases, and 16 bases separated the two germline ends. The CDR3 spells CSAAVPRGAYEQYF. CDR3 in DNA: TGCAGTGCTGCGGTCCCCAGGGGGGCCTACGAGCAGTACTTC.

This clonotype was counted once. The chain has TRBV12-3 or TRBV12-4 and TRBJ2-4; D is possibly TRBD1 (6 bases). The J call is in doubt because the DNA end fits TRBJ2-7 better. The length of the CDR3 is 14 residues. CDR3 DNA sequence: TGTGCCAGCAGTTTCCAGGGCAGGGGCTACGAGCAGTACTTC. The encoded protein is CASSFQGRGYEQYF.

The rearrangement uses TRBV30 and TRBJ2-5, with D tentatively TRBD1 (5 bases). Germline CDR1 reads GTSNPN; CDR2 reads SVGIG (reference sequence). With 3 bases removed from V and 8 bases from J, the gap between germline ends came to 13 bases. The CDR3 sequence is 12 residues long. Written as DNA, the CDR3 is TGTGCCTGGAGCCCGCCGGACAACACCCAGTACTTC. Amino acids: CAWSPPDNTQYF.

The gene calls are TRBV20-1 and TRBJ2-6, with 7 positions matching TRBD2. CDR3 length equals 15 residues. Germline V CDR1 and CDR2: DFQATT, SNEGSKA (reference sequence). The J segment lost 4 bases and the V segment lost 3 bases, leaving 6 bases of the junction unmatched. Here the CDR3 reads CSARQGGYGANVLTF. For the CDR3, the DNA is TGCAGTGCTAGGCAGGGAGGGTACGGGGCCAACGTCCTGACTTTC.

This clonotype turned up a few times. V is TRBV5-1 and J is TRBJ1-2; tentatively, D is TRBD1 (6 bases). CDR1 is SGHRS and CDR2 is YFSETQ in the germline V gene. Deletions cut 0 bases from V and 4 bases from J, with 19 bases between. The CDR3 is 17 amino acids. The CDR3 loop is CASSLGNREFTRYGYTF. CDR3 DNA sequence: TGCGCCAGCAGCTTGGGGAACAGGGAATTTACCCGCTATGGCTACACCTTC.

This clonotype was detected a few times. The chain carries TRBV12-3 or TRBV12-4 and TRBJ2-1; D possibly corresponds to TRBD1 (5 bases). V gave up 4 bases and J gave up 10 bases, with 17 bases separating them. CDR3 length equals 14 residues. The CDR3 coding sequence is TGTGCCAGCAGTTCCCCGCAGGGCTTTCGGGAGCAGTTCTTC. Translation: CASSSPQGFREQFF.

The CDR3 DNA follows: TGTGCCTGGACCAAAGGGACTACCCAACGGGAGACCCAGTACTTC. It specifies CAWTKGTTQRETQYF. The chain combines TRBV30 with TRBJ2-5; 7 bases are a match to TRBD2. V dropped 4 bases and J dropped 5; count of bases not matched to a gene: 13. The CDR3 runs 15 residues. The germline V gene has CDR1 GTSNPN and CDR2 SVGIG (reference sequence).

The CDR3 sequence: CASSLTSNSDTQYF. CDR3 in DNA: TGTGCCAGCAGCCTGACTAGCAATTCAGATACGCAGTATTTT. This sequence joins TRBV11-1 and TRBJ2-3; 7 nucleotides match TRBD2. The germline CDR1 and CDR2 sequences are SGHAT and FQDESV (reference sequence). CDR3 size: 14 residues. V trimming: 5 bases; J trimming: 4 bases; junction bases outside the gene matches: 6.

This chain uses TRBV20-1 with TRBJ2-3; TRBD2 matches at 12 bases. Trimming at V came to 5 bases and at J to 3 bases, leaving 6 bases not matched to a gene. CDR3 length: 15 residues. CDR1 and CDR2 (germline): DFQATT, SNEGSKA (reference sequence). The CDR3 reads CSASTTSGGTDTQYF. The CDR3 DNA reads TGCAGTGCTTCTACGACTAGCGGGGGAACAGATACGCAGTATTTT.

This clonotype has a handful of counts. CDR3: CASSFGLTSGGESSYNEQFF. For the CDR3, the DNA is TGTGCCAGCAGCTTTGGGTTGACTAGCGGGGGGGAGAGCTCCTACAATGAGCAGTTCTTC. The V call is TRBV12-1, the J call TRBJ2-1; no DNA check was done on the table's D call, TRBD2. TRBV12-1 is deemed a pseudogene. The CDR3 is 20 residues long.

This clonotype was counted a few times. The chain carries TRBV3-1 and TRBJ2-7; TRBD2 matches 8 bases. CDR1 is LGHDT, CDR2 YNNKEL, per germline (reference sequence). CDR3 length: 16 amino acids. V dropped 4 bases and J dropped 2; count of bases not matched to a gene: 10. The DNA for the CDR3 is TGTGCCAGCAGCCCAGAATTCGGAGCGGGGGCCTACGAGCAGTACTTC. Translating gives CASSPEFGAGAYEQYF.

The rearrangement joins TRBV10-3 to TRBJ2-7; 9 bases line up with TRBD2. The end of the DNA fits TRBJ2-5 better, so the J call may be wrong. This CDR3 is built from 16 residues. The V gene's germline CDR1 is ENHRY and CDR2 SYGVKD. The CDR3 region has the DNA TGTGCCATCAGTGAGGGGGCTAGCGGGGTTCGAGAGACCCAGTACTTC. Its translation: CAISEGASGVRETQYF.

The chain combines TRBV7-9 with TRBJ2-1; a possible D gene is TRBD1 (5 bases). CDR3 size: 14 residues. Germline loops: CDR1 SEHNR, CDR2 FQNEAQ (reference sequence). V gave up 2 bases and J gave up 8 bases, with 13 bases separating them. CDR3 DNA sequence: TGTGCCAGCAGCTTACCCTACCCAGGGTATGAGCAGTTCTTC. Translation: CASSLPYPGYEQFF.

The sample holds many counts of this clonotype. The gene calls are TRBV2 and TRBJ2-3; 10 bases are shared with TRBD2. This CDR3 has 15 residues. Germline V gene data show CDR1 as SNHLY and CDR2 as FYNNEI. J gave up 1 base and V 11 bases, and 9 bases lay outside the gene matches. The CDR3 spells CADRGGTSGTDTQYF. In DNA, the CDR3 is TGTGCCGACCGAGGGGGGACTAGCGGCACAGATACGCAGTATTTT.

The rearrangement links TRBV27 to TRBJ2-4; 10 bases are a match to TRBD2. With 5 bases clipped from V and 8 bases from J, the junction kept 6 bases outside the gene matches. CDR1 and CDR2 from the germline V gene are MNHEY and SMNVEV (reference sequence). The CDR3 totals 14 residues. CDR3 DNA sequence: TGTGCCAGCAGTCGTTTAGCGGGGGGCTACATTCAGTACTTC. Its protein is CASSRLAGGYIQYF.

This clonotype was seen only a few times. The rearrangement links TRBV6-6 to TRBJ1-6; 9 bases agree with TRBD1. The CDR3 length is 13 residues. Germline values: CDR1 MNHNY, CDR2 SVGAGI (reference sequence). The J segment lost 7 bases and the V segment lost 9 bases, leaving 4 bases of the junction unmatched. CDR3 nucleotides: TGTGCCAGTAGACAGGGGGAGAATTCACCCCTCCACTTT. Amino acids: CASRQGENSPLHF.

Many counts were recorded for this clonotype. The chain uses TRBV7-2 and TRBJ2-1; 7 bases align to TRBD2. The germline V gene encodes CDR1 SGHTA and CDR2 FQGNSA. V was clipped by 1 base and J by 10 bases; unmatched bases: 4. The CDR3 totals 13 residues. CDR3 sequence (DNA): TGTGCCAGCAGCTTAGGTCTAGCGGCCGAGCAGTTCTTC. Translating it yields CASSLGLAAEQFF.

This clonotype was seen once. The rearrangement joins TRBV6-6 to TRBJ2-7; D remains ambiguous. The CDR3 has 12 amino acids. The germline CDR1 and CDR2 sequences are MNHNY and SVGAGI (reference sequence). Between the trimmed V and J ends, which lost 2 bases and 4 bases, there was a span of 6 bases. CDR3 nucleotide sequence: TGTGCCAGCAGTTACGGTATATACGAGCAGTACTTC. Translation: CASSYGIYEQYF.

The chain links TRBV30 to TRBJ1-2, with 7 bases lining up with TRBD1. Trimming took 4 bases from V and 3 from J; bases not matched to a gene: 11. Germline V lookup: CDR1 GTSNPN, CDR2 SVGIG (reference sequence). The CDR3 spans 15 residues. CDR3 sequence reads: CAWTRTGRLDYGYTF. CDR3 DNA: TGTGCCTGGACTAGGACAGGCCGGCTTGACTATGGCTACACCTTC.

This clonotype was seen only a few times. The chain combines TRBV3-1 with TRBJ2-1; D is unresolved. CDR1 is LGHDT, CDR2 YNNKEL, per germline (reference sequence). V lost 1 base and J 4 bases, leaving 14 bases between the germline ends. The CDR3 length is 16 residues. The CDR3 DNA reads TGTGCCAGCAGCCAAGGGCCCGGGCCTCTATACAATGAGCAGTTCTTC. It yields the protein CASSQGPGPLYNEQFF.

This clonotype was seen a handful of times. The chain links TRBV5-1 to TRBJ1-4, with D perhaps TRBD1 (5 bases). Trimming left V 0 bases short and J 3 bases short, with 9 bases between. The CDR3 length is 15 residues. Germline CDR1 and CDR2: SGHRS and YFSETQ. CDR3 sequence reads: CASSLGTGPNEKLFF. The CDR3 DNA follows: TGCGCCAGCAGCTTGGGCACAGGACCTAATGAAAAACTGTTTTTT.

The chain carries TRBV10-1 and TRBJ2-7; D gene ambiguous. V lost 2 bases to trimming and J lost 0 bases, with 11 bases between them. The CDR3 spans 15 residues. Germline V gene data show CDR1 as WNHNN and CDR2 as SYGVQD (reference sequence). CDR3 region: CASSESVQPSYEQYF. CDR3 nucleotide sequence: TGCGCCAGCAGTGAGAGTGTCCAGCCCTCCTACGAGCAGTACTTC.

CDR3 residues: CASSPRGGAQETQYF. CDR3 sequence (DNA): TGTGCCAGCTCACCCCGCGGAGGGGCCCAAGAGACCCAGTACTTC. V is TRBV18 and J is TRBJ2-5; D perhaps matches TRBD2 (6 bases). This CDR3 has 15 amino acids. Looked up from germline, CDR1 is KGHSH and CDR2 is LQKENI. The ends were cut back, 3 bases at V and 1 base at J, with 12 bases in the middle.

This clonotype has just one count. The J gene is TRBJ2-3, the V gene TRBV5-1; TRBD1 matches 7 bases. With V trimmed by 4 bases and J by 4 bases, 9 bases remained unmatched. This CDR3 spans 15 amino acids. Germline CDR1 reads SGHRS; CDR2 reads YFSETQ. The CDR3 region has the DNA TGCGCCAGCAGCCCCTGGACAGGCGAGGCAGATACGCAGTATTTT. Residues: CASSPWTGEADTQYF.

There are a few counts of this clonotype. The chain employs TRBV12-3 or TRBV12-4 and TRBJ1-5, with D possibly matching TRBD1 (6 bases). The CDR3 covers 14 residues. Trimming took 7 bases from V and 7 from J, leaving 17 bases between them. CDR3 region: CASNLGGARQPQHF. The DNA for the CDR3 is TGTGCCAGCAACTTGGGGGGGGCAAGACAGCCCCAGCATTTT.